This TCR beta chain was identified in a study of Ad26.COV2.S vaccination and SARS-CoV-2 variants. Study at large: Each vaccinee took Ad26.COV2.S intramuscularly, once or twice 56 days apart.

Whole-study findings and limits: The study found higher spike-specific TCR breadth in vaccine than placebo recipients.

A note on this clone: The antigen remains undetermined.

This CDR3 is 14 amino acids long. With V trimmed by 4 bases and J by 8 bases, 8 bases remained unmatched. Germline assignment: CDR1 SGHRS and CDR2 YFSETQ. As for treatment: 15 to 20 received Ad26.COV2.S at low or high dose, single or two shots; about 5 received placebo; per-sample allocation not given. Sampling was done on day 63 after the first vaccine or placebo injection. This table comes from immunoSEQ multiplex PCR, and its TCRdb copy is limited to in-frame clones, with some not included. This table holds some 480,000 clones, around 88% found once. V and J are TRBV5-1 and TRBJ2-2, with 7 bases aligning to TRBD2. The TCR was taken from a person between 18 and 60 years old who received the Ad26.COV2.S COVID-19 vaccine or a placebo. The specimen comprised peripheral blood, sampled in a trial of Ad26.COV2.S vaccine versus placebo. Written as DNA, the CDR3 is TGCGCCAGCAGCACCTTGTCGCGGGAGGGGGAGCTGTTTTTT. It specifies CASSTLSREGELFF.